Listed below are T cell receptor beta chains from one sample, sequenced in a study of early stage breast cancer tumors. Data came from immunoSEQ multiplex PCR; TCRdb stores just in-frame clones and leaves some out. The table shows approximately 50,000 clones, with over 65% occurring only once. The sequencing sample was made of blood. The origin of the receptors is a person aged 30 to 40 with breast cancer. Both conserved end residues are part of each CDR3. A D gene is named only where the DNA matches it firmly. Clone size is stated in some rows and not others, as once, few, many or a class when expanded.

once	.	TRBV18	TRBJ2-5	CASRQLEETQYF	TGTGCCAGCCGTCAGCTAGAAGAGACCCAGTACTTC
.	.	TRBV6-5	TRBJ2-1	CASSYSILASRNEQFF	TGTGCCAGCAGTTACTCGATTCTAGCGTCTCGGAATGAGCAGTTCTTC
once	TRBD1	TRBV19	TRBJ1-5	CASSIAGGISNQPQHF	TGTGCCAGTAGTATAGCAGGGGGCATAAGCAATCAGCCCCAGCATTTT
.	TRBD1	TRBV11-1	TRBJ1-1	CASSSPGGYSTEAFF	TGTGCCAGCAGCTCTCCAGGGGGGTATAGCACTGAAGCTTTCTTT
.	TRBD1	TRBV10-2	TRBJ1-5	CASSEGRGGQPQHF	TGCGCCAGCAGCGAGGGCAGGGGGGGCCAGCCCCAGCATTTT
.	TRBD1	TRBV6-5	TRBJ1-2	CASRSRDRDGYTF	TGTGCCAGCAGGTCCCGGGACAGGGATGGCTACACCTTC
.	.	TRBV5-6	TRBJ1-1	CASSLMSGQYTEAFF	TGTGCCAGCAGCTTGATGTCGGGTCAGTACACTGAAGCTTTCTTT
.	.	TRBV25-1	TRBJ1-1	CASSLPGAGRRAFF	TGTGCCAGCAGTTTGCCGGGGGCAGGGAGGAGGGCTTTCTTT
.	.	TRBV7-2	TRBJ2-2	CASSLQGGNTGELFF	TGTGCCAGCAGCCTTCAGGGCGGTAACACCGGGGAGCTGTTTTTT
few	TRBD1	TRBV14	TRBJ1-1	CASSRQGAVGTEAFF	TGTGCCAGCAGCCGTCAGGGGGCGGTCGGCACTGAAGCTTTCTTT